The sequence of this T cell receptor (beta chain) was determined in a study of chemoradiotherapy in HPV16-positive cancers. Study-wide results and caveats: Candidate HPV-specific clones and E7-related TCR motifs grew in tumor during treatment. In HPV16-positive patients, HPV-responsive T-cell expansion tracked better recurrence-free survival.

As concerns this clone: Antigen unknown.

Some clones are missing from TCRdb's copy, which holds only in-frame ones; the method was immunoSEQ multiplex PCR. The sample records some 32,000 clones, 89% being singletons. The CDR3 extends over 17 amino acids. The V segment lost 2 bases and the J segment 5 bases; nucleotides outside the gene matches: 13. CDR1 and CDR2 from the germline V gene are LGHNA and YSLEER. The material was blood, obtained from a patient who underwent chemoradiotherapy. This receptor was identified in a human donor with HPV-associated anogenital cancer. The V call is TRBV4-3, the J call TRBJ1-1, with 8 nucleotides matching TRBD1. CDR3 protein: CASSQQDQTGEGTEAFF. The CDR3 bases are TGCGCCAGCAGCCAACAAGATCAGACAGGGGAGGGTACTGAAGCTTTCTTT.